This section outlines one T cell receptor (beta chain) sequence together with its context. Its target is unknown. This sample stems from a study of T cell responses to AZD1222 COVID-19 vaccine. Deletions cut 2 bases from V and 5 bases from J, with 15 bases between. The CDR3 spans 15 residues. Germline V gene sequence: CDR1 SGHVS, CDR2 FQNEAQ. Repertoires were generated with immunoSEQ multiplex PCR, while TCRdb's copy carries only in-frame clones and drops some. The table lists 60,000 to 90,000 clones, 65% to 80% of them singletons. Study-wide points: Two AZD1222 doses significantly raised spike-specific TCR breadth and depth over controls. Samples come after the peak T cell response, not at day 14.

The starting material was peripheral blood, obtained 28 days after the second dose of the MenACWY control vaccine. The receptor comes from an adult who received the MenACWY meningococcal vaccine as a control. This chain connects TRBV7-8 to TRBJ1-1, with D perhaps TRBD1 (6 bases). The CDR3 DNA is TGTGCCAGCAGCTTAACATCAGGGGATGGGACTGAAGCTTTCTTT. Its protein is CASSLTSGDGTEAFF.